Listed below are T cell receptor beta chains from one sample, sequenced in a study of T-cell memory formation after mild COVID-19. TCRdb redid the calling of the 5' RACE reads with MiXCR, one entry per CDR3 protein. The profile covers about 350,000 distinct CDR3 sequences, with roughly 15% appearing a single time and 22% taken by the ten largest. The sample was PBMCs or a T cell subset sorted from them (not recorded which). The source is a man aged 18 to 35 who had mild COVID-19 (a few samples of this study predate the infection). Cell type and time point are not known. Each CDR3 is given with its conserved first and last residue. D genes are given only for firm matches. Not all rows give a size; the values are once, few, many and, for expanded clones, a class.

d_gene	v_gene	j_gene	abundance	len	CDR3aa	CDR3nt
-	TRBV2	TRBJ1-2	-	14	CASRSDRSNYGYTF	TGTGCCAGCAGATCTGACAGATCTAACTATGGCTACACCTTC
-	TRBV2	TRBJ2-1	many	10	CASRFREQFF	TGTGCCAGCAGATTTAGGGAGCAGTTCTTC
-	TRBV9	TRBJ2-2	-	16	CASSFSSVPNTGELFF	TGTGCCAGCAGCTTTTCTAGCGTACCGAACACCGGGGAGCTGTTTTTT
-	TRBV12-3/TRBV12-4	TRBJ1-1	many	13	CASSFRLNPEAFF	TGTGCCAGCAGTTTCAGGTTGAATCCTGAAGCTTTCTTT
-	TRBV9	TRBJ1-2	many	14	CASKQTGTLYGYTF	TGTGCCAGCAAGCAGACGGGTACACTTTATGGCTACACCTTC
-	TRBV7-2	TRBJ1-2	once	14	CASSLVTSRHGYTF	TGTGCCAGCAGCCTCGTCACAAGCCGGCATGGCTACACCTTC
-	TRBV7-9	TRBJ2-1	few	15	CASSPSGGASNEQFF	TGTGCCAGCAGCCCAAGCGGAGGGGCCTCCAATGAGCAGTTCTTC
-	TRBV20-1	TRBJ2-1	few	12	CSASLAAYEQFF	TGCAGTGCTAGTCTAGCTGCCTATGAGCAGTTCTTC
TRBD2	TRBV2	TRBJ2-5	-	13	CTTSGVFGETQYF	TGTACGACTAGCGGGGTCTTCGGAGAGACCCAGTACTTC
-	TRBV18	TRBJ1-6	-	14	CASSPPGGRSPLHF	TGTGCCAGCTCACCACCGGGGGGAAGATCACCACTCCACTTT
-	TRBV19	TRBJ2-7	few	15	CASSMGGTVSHEQYF	TGTGCCAGTAGTATGGGGGGGACAGTATCCCACGAGCAGTACTTC
-	TRBV3-1	TRBJ1-2	few	16	CASSQDDRRSVNGYTF	TGTGCCAGCAGCCAAGATGACAGGCGTTCGGTGAATGGCTACACCTTC
-	TRBV28	TRBJ1-2	-	14	CASSLARPGYGYTF	TGTGCCAGCAGTTTAGCCAGGCCGGGCTATGGCTACACCTTC
-	TRBV7-8	TRBJ1-3	few	13	CASGVGSGNTIYF	TGTGCCAGCGGCGTGGGTTCTGGAAACACCATATATTTT
TRBD1	TRBV27	TRBJ1-3	-	17	CASSKFRQGNSGNTIYF	TGTGCCAGCAGTAAGTTCCGACAGGGAAACTCTGGAAACACCATATATTTT
-	TRBV28	TRBJ1-2	few	16	CASSSALSSLNYGYTF	TGTGCCAGCAGTTCCGCCCTCAGCTCTCTTAACTATGGCTACACCTTC
-	TRBV5-4	TRBJ1-2	-	14	CASSLSLGDYGYTF	TGTGCCAGCAGCTTGTCCTTGGGGGACTATGGCTACACCTTC
TRBD1	TRBV20-1	TRBJ2-3	-	13	CSAIGQGTVTQYF	TGCAGTGCGATTGGACAGGGGACTGTGACGCAGTATTTT
-	TRBV11-3	TRBJ2-2	few	14	CASSRGGNTGELFF	TGTGCCAGCAGCCGAGGGGGGAACACCGGGGAGCTGTTTTTT
-	TRBV19	TRBJ1-1	-	15	CASSILGARNTEAFF	TGTGCCAGTAGTATATTGGGGGCTAGGAACACTGAAGCTTTCTTT
-	TRBV28	TRBJ1-3	few	15	CASRTTAGAGNTIYF	TGTGCCAGCAGAACCACCGCTGGCGCTGGAAACACCATATATTTT
-	TRBV7-9	TRBJ1-6	few	10	CASSPSPLHF	TGTGCCAGCAGCCCGTCACCCCTCCACTTT
-	TRBV16	TRBJ2-1	-	15	CASSQSRQDHNEQFF	TGTGCCAGCAGCCAATCCCGACAGGACCACAATGAGCAGTTCTTC
TRBD2	TRBV7-9	TRBJ2-5	many	15	CASSSSGGPQETQYF	TGTGCCAGCAGCTCTAGCGGGGGCCCCCAAGAGACCCAGTACTTC
TRBD2	TRBV4-3	TRBJ2-1	-	15	CASSLGLAGEGEQFF	TGCGCCAGCAGCCTGGGACTAGCGGGGGAGGGTGAGCAGTTCTTC
TRBD1	TRBV3-1	TRBJ1-2	few	13	CASSVGQGKGYTF	TGTGCCAGCAGCGTGGGACAGGGGAAAGGCTACACCTTC
-	TRBV7-6	TRBJ2-2	-	14	CASSLRSNTGELFF	TGTGCCAGCAGCTTACGATCGAACACCGGGGAGCTGTTTTTT
-	TRBV12-3/TRBV12-4	TRBJ2-3	-	13	CASSFGQTDTQYF	TGTGCCAGCAGTTTCGGACAGACAGATACGCAGTATTTT
-	TRBV13	TRBJ1-4	-	14	CASRSTGPGEKLFF	TGTGCCAGCAGATCGACCGGGCCCGGTGAAAAACTGTTTTTT
-	TRBV15	TRBJ1-5	-	19	CATSRDSTEVGGSNQPQHF	TGTGCCACCAGCAGAGACAGCACAGAGGTTGGCGGTAGCAATCAGCCCCAGCATTTT
-	TRBV7-2	TRBJ2-2	few	13	CASRQENTGELFF	TGTGCCAGCAGGCAAGAGAACACCGGGGAGCTGTTTTTT
-	TRBV6-5	TRBJ2-4	few	13	CASSYGTGNIQYF	TGTGCCAGCAGTTACGGTACCGGGAACATTCAGTACTTC
-	TRBV20-1	TRBJ2-1	few	13	CSARDGAYNEQFF	TGCAGTGCGCGGGACGGAGCTTACAATGAGCAGTTCTTC